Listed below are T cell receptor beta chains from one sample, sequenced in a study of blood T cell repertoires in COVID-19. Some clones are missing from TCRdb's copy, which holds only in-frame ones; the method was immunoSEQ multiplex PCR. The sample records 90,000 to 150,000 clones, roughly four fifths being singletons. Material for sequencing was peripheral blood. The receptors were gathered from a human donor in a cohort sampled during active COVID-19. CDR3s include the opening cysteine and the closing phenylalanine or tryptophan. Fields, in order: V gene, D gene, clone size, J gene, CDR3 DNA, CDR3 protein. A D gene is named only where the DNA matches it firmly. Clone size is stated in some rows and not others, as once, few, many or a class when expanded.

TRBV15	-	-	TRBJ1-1	TGTGCCACCAGCAGAGTCGAGACAACCAATGAAGCTTTCTTT	CATSRVETTNEAFF
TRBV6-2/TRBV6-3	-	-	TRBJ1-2	TGTGCCAGCAGTTACTCCAGTAGCGGCAGGGGCTACACCTTC	CASSYSSSGRGYTF
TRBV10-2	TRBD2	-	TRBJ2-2	TGCGCCAGCAGTATAGCGGGAGGGAACACCGGGGAGCTGTTTTTT	CASSIAGGNTGELFF
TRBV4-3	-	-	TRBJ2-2	TGCGCCAGCAGCCAAGAGATCCCAGGTGGGAGCACCGGGGAGCTGTTTTTT	CASSQEIPGGSTGELFF
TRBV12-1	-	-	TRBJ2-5	TGTGCCAGCAGCCCCCCCCTCGCTAGCGGGGACGTACGGCAAGAGACCCAGTACTTC	CASSPPLASGDVRQETQYF
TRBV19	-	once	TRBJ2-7	TGTGCCAGTAGTATAAACCAGGGCTACGAGCAGTACTTC	CASSINQGYEQYF
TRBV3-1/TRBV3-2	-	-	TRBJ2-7	TGTGCCAGCAGCCAAGGTAGCCCACCCTACGAGCAGTACTTC	CASSQGSPPYEQYF
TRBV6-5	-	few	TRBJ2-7	TGTGCCAGCAGCAACTACGAGCAGTACTTC	CASSNYEQYF
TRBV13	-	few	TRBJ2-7	TGTGCCAGCAGCACTCTAGTGGCACCGAACTCCTACGAGCAGTACTTC	CASSTLVAPNSYEQYF
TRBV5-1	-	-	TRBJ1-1	TGCGCCAGCAGCTTCGGGGAGATGAACACTGAAGCTTTCTTT	CASSFGEMNTEAFF
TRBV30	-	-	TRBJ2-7	TGTGCCTGGAGTGTCCACCGCGGCCACGAGCAGTACTTC	CAWSVHRGHEQYF
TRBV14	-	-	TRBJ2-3	TGTGCCAGCAGCCAAGCTCAGGGAACAGATACGCAGTATTTT	CASSQAQGTDTQYF
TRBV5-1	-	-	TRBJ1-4	TGCGCCAGCAGCTACAGTTGGGCAACTAATGAAAAACTGTTTTTT	CASSYSWATNEKLFF
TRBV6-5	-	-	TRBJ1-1	TGTGCCAGCACCAGACTCTCGACGGCGAACACTGAAGCTTTCTTT	CASTRLSTANTEAFF
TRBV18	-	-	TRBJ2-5	TGTGCCAGCTCAGCCGGGTCACTCGGAGAGACCCAGTACTTC	CASSAGSLGETQYF
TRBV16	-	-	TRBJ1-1	TGTGCCAGCAGCCGCGGGTTTATGGACAACACTGAAGCTTTCTTT	CASSRGFMDNTEAFF
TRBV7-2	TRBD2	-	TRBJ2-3	TGTGCCAGCAGCTGGCGGGGGGGCTTGGCAGATACGCAGTATTTT	CASSWRGGLADTQYF
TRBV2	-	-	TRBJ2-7	TGTGCCAGCAGCCGCGGGGCTGGGGAGCAGTACTTC	CASSRGAGEQYF
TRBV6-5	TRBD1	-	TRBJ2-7	TGTGCCAGCAGCGGACAGGTCTACGAGCAGTACTTC	CASSGQVYEQYF
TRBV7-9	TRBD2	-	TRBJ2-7	TGTGCCAGCAGCCCAGGAGGACTAGCGGGCTTCTACGAGCAGTACTTC	CASSPGGLAGFYEQYF
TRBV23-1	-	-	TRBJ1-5	TGCGCCAGCAGTCAATTTTCGGACAGTCATCAGCCCCAGCATTTT	CASSQFSDSHQPQHF
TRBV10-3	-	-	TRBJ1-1	TGTGCCATCAGTGATACTCTGGGACTTCTCGGCCCTGAAGCTTTCTTT	CAISDTLGLLGPEAFF
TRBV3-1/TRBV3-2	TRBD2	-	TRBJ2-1	TGTGCCAGCAGCCCCTCTAGCGGGGTCTACAATGAGCAGTTCTTC	CASSPSSGVYNEQFF
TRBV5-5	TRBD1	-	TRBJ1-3	TGTGCCAGCAGCCCGACAGGGGGTACCGGAAACACCATATATTTT	CASSPTGGTGNTIYF
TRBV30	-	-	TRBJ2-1	TGTGCCTGGAGTTCGATGGTCTACGAGCAGTTCTTC	CAWSSMVYEQFF
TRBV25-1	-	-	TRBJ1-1	TGTGCCAGCAGTGAATTCGCAGGCCCGAACACTGAAGCTTTCTTT	CASSEFAGPNTEAFF
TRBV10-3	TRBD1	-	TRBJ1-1	TGTGCCATCAGTTTTATGACAGGGAGGAACACTGAAGCTTTCTTT	CAISFMTGRNTEAFF
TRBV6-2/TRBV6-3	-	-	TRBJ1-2	TGTGCCAGCAGTGACGGAGCTAACTATGGCTACACCTTC	CASSDGANYGYTF
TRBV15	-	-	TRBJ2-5	TGTGCCACCAGCAGAGATGGGAGGGAGACCCAGTACTTC	CATSRDGRETQYF
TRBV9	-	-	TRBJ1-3	TGTGCCAGCAGCGTAGGCGTGGAGGAGAACACCATATATTTT	CASSVGVEENTIYF
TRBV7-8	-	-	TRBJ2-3	TGTGCCAGCAGCTCGACAGGTTCTCTCATTACGCAGTATTTT	CASSSTGSLITQYF
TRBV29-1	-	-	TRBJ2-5	TGCAGCGTTGAAGATCCGGACAAGGAAGAGACCCAGTACTTC	CSVEDPDKEETQYF
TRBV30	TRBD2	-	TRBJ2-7	TGTGCCTGGAGTGTACCGAGGACTAGCGGGGGGGCTTTTTACGAGCAGTACTTC	CAWSVPRTSGGAFYEQYF
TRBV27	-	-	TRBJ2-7	TGTGCCAGCAGTTCCCGCCAGGGGTTAATCTACGAGCAGTACTTC	CASSSRQGLIYEQYF
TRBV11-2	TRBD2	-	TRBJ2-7	TGTGCCAGCAGCTCGAGGTCCGGGACTAGGGGCCACGAGCAGTACTTC	CASSSRSGTRGHEQYF
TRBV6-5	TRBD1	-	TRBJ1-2	TGTGCCAGCAGTCTCCGGGACAGGGGGCACTATGGCTACACCTTC	CASSLRDRGHYGYTF
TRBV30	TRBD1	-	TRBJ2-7	TGTGCCTGGGGGACAGCGAACTACGAGCAGTACTTC	CAWGTANYEQYF
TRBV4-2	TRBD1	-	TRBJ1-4	TGTGCCAGCAGCCGCCCTACAGGGGCAACTAATGAAAAACTGTTTTTT	CASSRPTGATNEKLFF
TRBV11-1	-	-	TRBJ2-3	TGTGCCAGCAGCTTGGGGCCAGACACAGATACGCAGTATTTT	CASSLGPDTDTQYF
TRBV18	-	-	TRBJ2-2	TGTGCCAGCTCACCTCAAAAGACAGGGAACACCGGGGAGCTGTTTTTT	CASSPQKTGNTGELFF
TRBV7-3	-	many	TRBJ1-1	TGTGCCAGCAGCTTAAAGGGGTTAGGAACTGAAGCTTTCTTT	CASSLKGLGTEAFF
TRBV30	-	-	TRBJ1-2	TGTGCCTGGGAAAAAGCCCAATGGGAGAACTATGGCTACACCTTC	CAWEKAQWENYGYTF
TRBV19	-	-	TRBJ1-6	TGTGCCAGTAGTATTACAGGGTCTAATAATTCACCCCTCCACTTT	CASSITGSNNSPLHF
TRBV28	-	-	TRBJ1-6	TGTGCCAGCAGGCCAATTACTCTCCATAATTCACCCCTCCACTTT	CASRPITLHNSPLHF
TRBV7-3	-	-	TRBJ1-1	TGTGCCAGCAGCTTAAGGCCTGGGAACACTGAAGCTTTCTTT	CASSLRPGNTEAFF
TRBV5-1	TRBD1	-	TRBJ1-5	TGCGCCAGCAGCTTGGGACAGGGTCTTCAGCCCCAGCATTTT	CASSLGQGLQPQHF
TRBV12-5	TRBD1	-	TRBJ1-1	TGTGCTAGTGGTTTAAGAGGGACAGGGCGGGAGAACACTGAAGCTTTCTTT	CASGLRGTGRENTEAFF
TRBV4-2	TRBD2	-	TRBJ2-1	TGTGCCAGCAGCCAAGTTTTGCGGACTAGCGGGAACAATGAGCAGTTCTTC	CASSQVLRTSGNNEQFF
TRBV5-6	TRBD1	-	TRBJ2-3	TGTGCCAGCAGCTTGCTCTCCGGGACAGGGAGTACAGATACGCAGTATTTT	CASSLLSGTGSTDTQYF
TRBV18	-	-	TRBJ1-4	TGTGCCAGCTCACCACCGTTGGGACATAATGAAAAACTGTTTTTT	CASSPPLGHNEKLFF
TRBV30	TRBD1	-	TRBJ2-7	TGTGCCTTTAGCACAGGGGCCCTCGTCGAGCAGTACTTC	CAFSTGALVEQYF
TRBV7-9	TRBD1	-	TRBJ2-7	TGTGCCAGTGGGACAGGGGGCTCCTACGAGCAGTACTTC	CASGTGGSYEQYF
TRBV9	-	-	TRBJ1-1	TGTGCCAGCAGCGTAGATCCCAGGGTGAGGAACACTGAAGCTTTCTTT	CASSVDPRVRNTEAFF
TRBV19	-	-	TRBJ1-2	TGTGCCAGTAGTATATCTGACAGCCGCTCTTCTGGCTACACCTTC	CASSISDSRSSGYTF
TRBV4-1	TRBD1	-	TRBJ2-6	TGCGCCAGCAGCCAAGGGACAGGGGCCTCTGGGGCCAACGTCCTGACTTTC	CASSQGTGASGANVLTF
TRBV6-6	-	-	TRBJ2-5	TGTGCCAGCAACTTCGGCGGGGTTCGGGAGACCCAGTACTTC	CASNFGGVRETQYF
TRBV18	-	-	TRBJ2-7	TGTGCCAGCTCACCTCGAGGGAACGAGCAGTACTTC	CASSPRGNEQYF
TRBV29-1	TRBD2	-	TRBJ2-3	TGCAGCGCCAAGCTTCCTAGCGGGGGGTCTAGCACAAATACGCAGTATTTT	CSAKLPSGGSSTNTQYF
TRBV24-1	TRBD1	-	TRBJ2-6	TGTGCCACCAGTGATTCTGCTAGGACAGGAGGCCCGTACGGGGCCAACGTCCTGACTTTC	CATSDSARTGGPYGANVLTF